Following are 16 T cell receptor beta chains from one sample sequenced in a study of blood T cell repertoires in COVID-19. Sequencing used immunoSEQ multiplex PCR; TCRdb keeps in-frame clones, though not all of them. The table includes 150,000 or so clones, 60% to 75% detected once. Source material: peripheral blood. The receptors here all came from a woman aged 70-85 years with acute or convalescent COVID-19.

J is TRBJ1-2 and V is TRBV9; D is unclear. CDR3 length equals 15 residues. Trimming stripped 3 bases from V and 0 bases from J, with 12 bases between. Per germline, CDR1 SGDLS and CDR2 YYNGEE. CDR3 sequence: CASSGGNLANYGYTF. CDR3 nucleotide sequence: TGTGCCAGCAGCGGCGGGAATCTGGCTAACTATGGCTACACCTTC.

This chain connects TRBV5-1 to TRBJ1-5; D perhaps matches TRBD1 (6 bases). V was clipped by 3 bases and J by 5 bases, with 15 bases between them. Per germline, CDR1 SGHRS and CDR2 YFSETQ. The CDR3 has 15 residues. DNA of the CDR3: TGCGCCAGCAGCTGGGGTGGTGGGGGCGATCAGCCCCAGCATTTT. Protein product: CASSWGGGGDQPQHF.

The rearrangement uses TRBV7-2 and TRBJ1-1; 9 positions match TRBD1. The V gene's germline CDR1 is SGHTA and CDR2 FQGNSA. V gave up 4 bases and J gave up 1 base; unmatched junction bases: 4. The CDR3 runs 15 residues. The CDR3 nucleotides are TGTGCCAGCAGCTCCGGACAGGGGAAGAACACTGAAGCTTTCTTT. This sequence encodes CASSSGQGKNTEAFF.

The chain recombines TRBV14 with TRBJ1-2; tentatively, D is TRBD1 (5 bases). This CDR3 is built from 16 residues. Trimming cost V 1 base and J 5 bases, with 17 bases left between them. Germline V gene lookup returns CDR1 SGHDN and CDR2 FVKESK. CDR3 nucleotides: TGTGCCAGCAGCCAAGTCGAGCGGGGACTATATTATGGCTACACCTTC. This translates into CASSQVERGLYYGYTF.

This clone was seen at least ten times. The V and J genes are TRBV6-6 and TRBJ1-1; 7 bases match TRBD1. J was trimmed by 7 bases and V by 5 bases; bases with no gene match: 7. CDR1 and CDR2 from the germline V gene are MNHNY and SVGAGI (reference sequence). This CDR3 has 13 amino acids. The CDR3 DNA reads as TGTGCCAGCAGTATAGGGACAGATATTGAAGCTTTCTTT. Residues: CASSIGTDIEAFF.

The chain carries TRBV10-3 and TRBJ2-5; D is unresolved. CDR3 length equals 12 residues. Germline V gene sequence: CDR1 ENHRY, CDR2 SYGVKD. V was cut by 4 bases and J by 4 bases, with 7 bases left in between. In DNA form, the CDR3 reads TGTGCCATCAGTGTCGGTGGAGAGACCCAGTACTTC. Translating gives CAISVGGETQYF.

This clone appeared a few times. This rearrangement joins TRBV21-1 to TRBJ2-7; the DNA was not compared with TRBD2, the D call given in the table. TRBV21-1 corresponds to a pseudogene. The CDR3 is made up of 15 amino acids. CDR3 sequence reads: CASTESDGSLDEQYF. For the CDR3, the DNA is TGTGCCAGCACCGAAAGTGACGGGAGTCTCGACGAGCAGTACTTC.

CDR3 sequence: CATSRDLPSGIQETQYF. CDR3 coding DNA: TGTGCCACCAGCAGAGATCTCCCTAGCGGGATCCAAGAGACCCAGTACTTC. The J gene is TRBJ2-5, the V gene TRBV15; 9 bases match TRBD2. With 0 bases clipped from V and 1 base from J, the junction kept 6 bases outside the gene matches. Germline V lookup: CDR1 LNHNV, CDR2 YYDKDF (reference sequence). The length of the CDR3 is 17 residues.

V and J are TRBV18 and TRBJ1-1; D gene uncertain. Germline-derived CDR1 and CDR2 are KGHSH and LQKENI. The V gene lost 0 bases and the J gene lost 1 base, with 9 bases spanning the gap. This CDR3 spans 15 amino acids. Here the CDR3 reads CASSPPSGQNTEAFF. In DNA, the CDR3 is TGTGCCAGCTCACCACCATCAGGTCAGAACACTGAAGCTTTCTTT. The variable domain in full, with the rest retrieved from reference TRBV18 and TRBJ1-1, is NAGVMQNPRHLVRRRGQEARLRCSPMKGHSHVYWYRQLPEEGLKFMVYLQKENIIDESGMPKERFSAEFPKEGPSILRIQQVVRGDSAAYFCASSPPSGQNTEAFFGQGTRLTVV.

The V gene is TRBV6-5, the J gene TRBJ1-1, with D uncertain. Germline loops: CDR1 MNHEY, CDR2 SVGAGI. The CDR3 is 11 amino acids. Trimming took 8 bases from V and 0 from J, leaving 4 bases between them. CDR3 sequence: CASLLNTEAFF. DNA for the CDR3: TGTGCCAGCCTTTTGAACACTGAAGCTTTCTTT.

The J gene is TRBJ2-3, the V gene TRBV5-6; possibly TRBD2 for D (5 bases). CDR3 length equals 15 residues. Germline V gives CDR1 SGHDT, CDR2 YYEEEE. V lost 3 bases and J 1 base, leaving 12 bases between the germline ends. In nucleotides, the CDR3 is TGTGCCAGCAGCTCAGGACTTGGGGGCACAGATACGCAGTATTTT. Its translation is CASSSGLGGTDTQYF.

This chain links TRBV6-2 or TRBV6-3 with TRBJ2-3; D not resolved. Trimming stripped 6 bases from V and 0 bases from J, with 10 bases between. CDR3 length equals 14 residues. CDR1 and CDR2 from the germline V gene are MNHEY and SVGEGT. The CDR3 spells CASSPTTSTDTQYF. The CDR3 DNA reads as TGTGCCAGCAGCCCCACGACTAGCACAGATACGCAGTATTTT.

This sequence joins TRBV2 and TRBJ2-2, with D unclear. CDR3 length: 15 amino acids. Germline V gene lookup returns CDR1 SNHLY and CDR2 FYNNEI. V was trimmed by 3 bases and J by 0 bases, leaving 8 bases between them. In nucleotides, the CDR3 is TGTGCCAGCAGTGACTCTAGACCGAACACCGGGGAGCTGTTTTTT. Its protein product is CASSDSRPNTGELFF.

The V call is TRBV13, the J call TRBJ1-6; the D gene is possibly TRBD1 (5 bases). The germline CDR1 and CDR2 sequences are PRHDT and FYEKMQ (reference sequence). V lost 4 bases and J 8 bases, leaving 18 bases between the germline ends. CDR3 size: 16 residues. The CDR3 DNA is TGTGCCAGCAGCTACCGTAGGGCAGGGCTAGATTCACCCCTCCACTTT. It translates to CASSYRRAGLDSPLHF.

The rearrangement uses TRBV6-2 or TRBV6-3 and TRBJ2-7; possibly TRBD1 for D (6 bases). V lost 0 bases and J lost 3, with 15 bases in between. CDR1 and CDR2 from the germline V gene are MNHEY and SVGEGT. This CDR3 is built from 16 residues. The CDR3 bases are TGTGCCAGCAGTTACTCGGGGGCCCCCGCGGACTACGAGCAGTACTTC. It specifies CASSYSGAPADYEQYF.

The gene calls are TRBV15 and TRBJ2-3, with D perhaps matching TRBD2 (5 bases). Trimming cost V 0 bases and J 2 bases, with 9 bases left between them. This CDR3 is 15 amino acids long. CDR1 and CDR2 (germline): LNHNV, YYDKDF (reference sequence). The CDR3 nucleotides are TGTGCCACCAGCAGAGATACCGGGGACACAGATACGCAGTATTTT. Translated, it gives CATSRDTGDTDTQYF.